These 27 T cell receptor beta chains were all obtained from the same sample, sequenced in a study of shared clonotypes between healthy human individuals. Measured with immunoSEQ multiplex PCR; TCRdb has only the in-frame clones, and not every one. The sample shows about 2.3 million clones, around 90% of them seen only once. Sequencing used naive CD4+ T cells from PBMCs. Sample subset: CD45RA+ positively selected. The receptors here all came from a man between 18 and 35 years old in good health. Some clones in this sample may be carry-over from other donors' samples.

The sample holds a few counts of this clone. The chain joins TRBV29-1 to TRBJ1-1; D unclear. The germline CDR1 and CDR2 sequences are SQVTM and ANQGSEA. Trimming shortened V by 4 bases and J by 5 bases, and 14 bases separated the two germline ends. CDR3 size: 13 residues. CDR3 protein: CSVGVPSWTEAFF. The CDR3 DNA follows: TGCAGCGTTGGAGTTCCGAGCTGGACTGAAGCTTTCTTT.

The chain employs TRBV2 and TRBJ1-5, with D uncertain. This CDR3 is 11 amino acids long. Germline CDR1 and CDR2: SNHLY and FYNNEI. The CDR3 here is CAHSPGQPQHF. In DNA form, the CDR3 reads TGTGCTCACAGCCCTGGCCAGCCCCAGCATTTT. The full variable domain, completed using reference TRBV2 and TRBJ1-5, is EPEVTQTPSHQVTQMGQEVILRCVPISNHLYFYWYRQILGQKVEFLVSFYNNEISEKSEIFDDQFSVERPDGSNFTLKIRSTKLEDSAMYFCAHSPGQPQHFGDGTRLSIL.

This sequence joins TRBV5-4 and TRBJ1-1; 8 nucleotides match TRBD1. Germline CDR1 and CDR2: SGHNT and YYREEE (reference sequence). The CDR3 contains 16 residues. After removal of 4 bases from V and 0 bases from J, the junction contained 8 bases not matched to a gene. The CDR3 sequence: CASSIDYRGVNTEAFF. Here the CDR3 DNA reads TGTGCCAGCAGCATAGATTACAGGGGGGTGAACACTGAAGCTTTCTTT.

Turning to this clone: Other nucleotide sequences in the sample specify the same CDR3. The CDR3 nucleotides read TGCGCCAGCAGCTTTGGCGGCCAAGAGACCCAGTACTTC. It encodes CASSFGGQETQYF. The chain links TRBV5-1 to TRBJ2-5; unclear D gene. The CDR3 totals 13 residues. In germline, CDR1 is SGHRS, CDR2 YFSETQ. Trimming pared 2 bases from V and 1 base from J, leaving 6 bases between.

This sequence joins TRBV7-8 and TRBJ2-5; unclear D gene. V gave up 5 bases and J gave up 4 bases, with 17 bases separating them. This CDR3 has 15 amino acids. Germline V gene data show CDR1 as SGHVS and CDR2 as FQNEAQ. DNA of the CDR3: TGTGCCAGCAGCCCTCATAATGGCAGAGCAGAGACCCAGTACTTC. Translated, it gives CASSPHNGRAETQYF.

In DNA form, the CDR3 reads TGTGCCAGCAGTCCTTACCGGGACAGGGAGAACACTGAAGCTTTCTTT. Protein sequence: CASSPYRDRENTEAFF. The chain joins TRBV27 to TRBJ1-1, with 9 bases identical to TRBD1. The length of the CDR3 is 16 residues. J lost 1 base, V lost 5 bases, and 8 bases had no gene match. Germline V gene data show CDR1 as MNHEY and CDR2 as SMNVEV (reference sequence).

This clone has only one observation. This chain links TRBV6-5 with TRBJ1-1, with a tentative D call TRBD1 (6 bases). In germline, CDR1 is MNHEY, CDR2 SVGAGI. The CDR3 is 13 amino acids. V was cut by 6 bases and J by 8 bases, with 16 bases left in between. The CDR3 sequence: CASRAPGTGEAFF. DNA of the CDR3: TGTGCCAGCAGGGCCCCGGGAACAGGGGAAGCTTTCTTT.

V is TRBV5-4 and J is TRBJ2-7; D is uncertain. Trimming removed 3 bases from V and 3 bases from J, with 10 bases in between. The CDR3 contains 13 residues. Germline V gene data show CDR1 as SGHNT and CDR2 as YYREEE (reference sequence). The CDR3 here is CASSSKVNYEQYF. The CDR3 nucleotides are TGTGCCAGCAGCTCCAAGGTCAACTACGAGCAGTACTTC.

The CDR3 DNA is TGTGCCAGCTCACCACCAGTCAGCCAGGGACCTCGCGTTGGGCAGTACTTC. Translated, it gives CASSPPVSQGPRVGQYF. The chain employs TRBV18 and TRBJ2-7, with D perhaps matching TRBD1 or TRBD2 (5 bases each). The CDR3 length is 17 residues. CDR1 KGHSH and CDR2 LQKENI come from the germline V gene. V lost 0 bases to trimming and J lost 9 bases, with 24 bases between them.

This clone is a singleton in its sample. This chain connects TRBV19 to TRBJ2-2; 11 bases align to TRBD1. V shed 5 bases, J shed 2 bases, and the junction held 4 bases outside the gene matches. The CDR3 spans 16 residues. The germline V gene encodes CDR1 LNHDA and CDR2 SQIVND (reference sequence). The CDR3 protein is CASSSGTGGNTGELFF. The CDR3 nucleotides read TGTGCCAGTAGTTCCGGGACAGGGGGTAACACCGGGGAGCTGTTTTTT.

The chain combines TRBV5-1 with TRBJ2-7; D not resolved. The germline CDR1 and CDR2 sequences are SGHRS and YFSETQ. V was clipped by 1 base and J by 6 bases, with 17 bases between them. The CDR3 totals 15 residues. The CDR3 reads CASSLKATRSGEQYF. The CDR3 nucleotides read TGCGCCAGCAGCTTGAAGGCAACGCGGTCGGGCGAGCAGTACTTC.

To note about this clone: Additional DNA sequences in this sample encode the identical CDR3. The genes are TRBV20-1 and TRBJ1-2; D is uncertain. Germline-derived CDR1 and CDR2 are DFQATT and SNEGSKA (reference sequence). This CDR3 has 11 residues. With 1 base removed from V and 8 bases from J, the gap between germline ends came to 8 bases. The CDR3 is CSARVQNGYTF. As DNA, the CDR3 is TGCAGTGCTAGAGTTCAGAACGGCTACACCTTC.

The rearrangement links TRBV4-3 to TRBJ2-1; 10 nucleotides agree with TRBD2. CDR3 size: 19 residues. V lost 0 bases and J lost 3; bases outside the gene matches: 11. Germline CDR1 reads LGHNA; CDR2 reads YSLEER. Here the CDR3 DNA reads TGCGCCAGCAGCCAAGATTCCCAACTAGCGGGATTCCGCTACAATGAGCAGTTCTTC. It translates to CASSQDSQLAGFRYNEQFF.

This clone is a singleton in its sample. The V gene is TRBV5-6, the J gene TRBJ1-2; D ambiguous. This CDR3 comprises 12 residues. Trimming left V 7 bases short and J 3 bases short, with 10 bases between. Germline V CDR1 and CDR2: SGHDT, YYEEEE. The CDR3 loop is CASARDYYGYTF. In DNA form, the CDR3 reads TGTGCCAGCGCGAGGGATTACTATGGCTACACCTTC.

The chain links TRBV5-5 to TRBJ2-1; D might be TRBD1 or TRBD2, each matching 5 bases. The germline V gene encodes CDR1 SGHKS and CDR2 YYEKEE (reference sequence). This CDR3 region has 15 residues. V lost 0 bases and J 4 bases, leaving 11 bases between the germline ends. CDR3 coding DNA: TGTGCCAGCAGCTTGGAGGGGACGGATTACAATGAGCAGTTCTTC. This sequence encodes CASSLEGTDYNEQFF.

The chain joins TRBV7-9 to TRBJ2-1; 13 nucleotides match TRBD2. V trimming: 5 bases; J trimming: 5 bases; junction bases outside the gene matches: 6. This CDR3 contains 16 residues. From germline, CDR1 is SEHNR and CDR2 FQNEAQ (reference sequence). CDR3 bases: TGTGCCAGCAGCCTGAGGACTAGCGGGAGCCACAATGAGCAGTTCTTC. Its protein product is CASSLRTSGSHNEQFF.

In regard to this clone: The sample has other DNA sequences that encode this CDR3 too. The chain is built from TRBV18 and TRBJ1-1; D is perhaps TRBD1 (6 bases). This CDR3 region has 13 residues. Germline V CDR1 and CDR2: KGHSH, LQKENI. V was clipped by 0 bases and J by 4 bases, with 6 bases between them. CDR3 residues: CASSPPGATEAFF. In DNA, the CDR3 is TGTGCCAGCTCACCACCGGGGGCCACTGAAGCTTTCTTT.

The gene calls are TRBV2 and TRBJ2-5; D could derive from TRBD1 or TRBD2 (6 bases each). Trimming left V 3 bases short and J 5 bases short, with 16 bases between. The CDR3 has 15 amino acids. The V gene's germline CDR1 is SNHLY and CDR2 FYNNEI. The chain's CDR3 is CASSDRGPKGETQYF. CDR3 DNA sequence: TGTGCCAGCAGTGACCGGGGGCCTAAGGGGGAGACCCAGTACTTC.

The chain recombines TRBV12-5 with TRBJ2-2, with 13 bases aligning to TRBD2. V dropped 6 bases and J dropped 6; count of bases not matched to a gene: 4. CDR1 and CDR2 (germline): LGHNT, FRNRAP. The CDR3 totals 15 residues. The CDR3, as DNA: TGTGCTAGTGGCTCACTAGCGGGAGGGCCCGGGGAGCTGTTTTTT. As protein: CASGSLAGGPGELFF.

The chain links TRBV28 to TRBJ1-5, with D perhaps matching TRBD1 (5 bases). This CDR3 has 16 amino acids. Germline CDR1 is MDHEN and CDR2 is SYDVKM. The ends were cut back, 6 bases at V and 0 bases at J, with 15 bases in the middle. CDR3 region: CASRSDSQYSNQPQHF. CDR3 sequence (DNA): TGTGCCAGCAGGTCCGACAGCCAATATAGCAATCAGCCCCAGCATTTT.

CDR3 nucleotide sequence: TGTGCCAGCAGTTCGATAGCGGGGACGGGCACAGATACGCAGTATTTT. It encodes CASSSIAGTGTDTQYF. The V and J genes are TRBV5-6 and TRBJ2-3; 8 nucleotides agree with TRBD2. The CDR3 totals 16 residues. V lost 5 bases to trimming and J lost 1 base; unmatched junction nucleotides: 9. The germline CDR1 and CDR2 sequences are SGHDT and YYEEEE.

This chain joins TRBV9 and TRBJ2-2; no clear D gene. V was pared by 6 bases and J by 1 base, with 10 bases between. The CDR3 consists of 14 residues. The germline gives CDR1 SGDLS, CDR2 YYNGEE. CDR3 DNA: TGTGCCAGCACCCCTAGGAGGAACACCGGGGAGCTGTTTTTT. This gives the protein CASTPRRNTGELFF.

V usage is TRBV29-1 and J usage is TRBJ2-3; D gene ambiguous. The germline V gene encodes CDR1 SQVTM and CDR2 ANQGSEA. Trimming removed 7 bases at V and 4 bases at J, with 12 bases between. The CDR3 is 12 amino acids. CDR3 DNA sequence: TGCAGCGGTTCAACGATCCCAGATACGCAGTATTTT. Amino acid sequence: CSGSTIPDTQYF.

The rearrangement joins TRBV6-1 to TRBJ2-5, with TRBD2 identical over 7 bases. Per germline, CDR1 MNHNS and CDR2 SASEGT. The ends lost 7 bases at V and 5 bases at J; junction bases unmatched: 7. There are 13 residues in the CDR3. The CDR3 reads CASNRGRGETQYF. Written as DNA, the CDR3 is TGTGCCAGCAATCGGGGGAGGGGCGAGACCCAGTACTTC.

V and J are TRBV5-1 and TRBJ2-3; D is uncertain. The CDR3 consists of 13 residues. The V gene's germline CDR1 is SGHRS and CDR2 YFSETQ. V lost 2 bases to trimming and J lost 4 bases, with 8 bases between them. CDR3 loop: CASSFAAPDTQYF. CDR3 in DNA: TGCGCCAGCAGCTTCGCGGCGCCAGATACGCAGTATTTT.

A remark on this clone: At the DNA level, this CDR3 is encoded by other sequences in the same sample as well. The chain joins TRBV5-1 to TRBJ2-5, with D perhaps matching TRBD1 (6 bases). V was pared by 0 bases and J by 3 bases, with 9 bases between. The CDR3 is made up of 14 amino acids. Germline V CDR1 and CDR2: SGHRS, YFSETQ. The CDR3 coding sequence is TGCGCCAGCAGCTTGGACAGGGTCGAAGAGACCCAGTACTTC. Residues: CASSLDRVEETQYF.

CDR3 sequence: CASSLQGTGLETQYF. The CDR3 DNA sequence: TGCGCCAGCAGCTTACAGGGGACTGGGCTGGAGACCCAGTACTTC. This rearrangement joins TRBV5-1 to TRBJ2-5; weak D call: TRBD1 (7 bases). CDR3 length: 15 residues. Looked up from germline, CDR1 is SGHRS and CDR2 is YFSETQ. V was pared by 2 bases and J by 5 bases, with 16 bases between.